The source of this TCR beta chain is a study of cytomegalovirus exposure and HLA in healthy donors. CDR1 LNHNV and CDR2 YYDKDF come from the germline V gene (reference sequence). The CDR3 runs to 16 residues. With 3 bases removed from V and 0 bases from J, the gap between germline ends came to 9 bases. Both 60 Vbeta primers and 13 Jbeta primers went into the PCR. Sequencing used immunoSEQ multiplex PCR; TCRdb keeps in-frame clones, though not all of them. Of 150,000 to 180,000 clones in the sample, 80% were seen once. For this clone: Antigen unknown.

Study-wide results and limits: Within an earlier analysis, most TCR beta V segments proved productive either about 87% or about 30% of the time.

The sample comprised PBMCs. J is TRBJ2-6 and V is TRBV15; D is possibly TRBD1 (5 bases). This TCR derives from a woman aged 40-49 years in good health and CMV-seropositive. The CDR3 bases are TGTGCCACCAGCAGGGACACGAACTCTGGGGCCAACGTCCTGACTTTC. Amino acid sequence: CATSRDTNSGANVLTF.